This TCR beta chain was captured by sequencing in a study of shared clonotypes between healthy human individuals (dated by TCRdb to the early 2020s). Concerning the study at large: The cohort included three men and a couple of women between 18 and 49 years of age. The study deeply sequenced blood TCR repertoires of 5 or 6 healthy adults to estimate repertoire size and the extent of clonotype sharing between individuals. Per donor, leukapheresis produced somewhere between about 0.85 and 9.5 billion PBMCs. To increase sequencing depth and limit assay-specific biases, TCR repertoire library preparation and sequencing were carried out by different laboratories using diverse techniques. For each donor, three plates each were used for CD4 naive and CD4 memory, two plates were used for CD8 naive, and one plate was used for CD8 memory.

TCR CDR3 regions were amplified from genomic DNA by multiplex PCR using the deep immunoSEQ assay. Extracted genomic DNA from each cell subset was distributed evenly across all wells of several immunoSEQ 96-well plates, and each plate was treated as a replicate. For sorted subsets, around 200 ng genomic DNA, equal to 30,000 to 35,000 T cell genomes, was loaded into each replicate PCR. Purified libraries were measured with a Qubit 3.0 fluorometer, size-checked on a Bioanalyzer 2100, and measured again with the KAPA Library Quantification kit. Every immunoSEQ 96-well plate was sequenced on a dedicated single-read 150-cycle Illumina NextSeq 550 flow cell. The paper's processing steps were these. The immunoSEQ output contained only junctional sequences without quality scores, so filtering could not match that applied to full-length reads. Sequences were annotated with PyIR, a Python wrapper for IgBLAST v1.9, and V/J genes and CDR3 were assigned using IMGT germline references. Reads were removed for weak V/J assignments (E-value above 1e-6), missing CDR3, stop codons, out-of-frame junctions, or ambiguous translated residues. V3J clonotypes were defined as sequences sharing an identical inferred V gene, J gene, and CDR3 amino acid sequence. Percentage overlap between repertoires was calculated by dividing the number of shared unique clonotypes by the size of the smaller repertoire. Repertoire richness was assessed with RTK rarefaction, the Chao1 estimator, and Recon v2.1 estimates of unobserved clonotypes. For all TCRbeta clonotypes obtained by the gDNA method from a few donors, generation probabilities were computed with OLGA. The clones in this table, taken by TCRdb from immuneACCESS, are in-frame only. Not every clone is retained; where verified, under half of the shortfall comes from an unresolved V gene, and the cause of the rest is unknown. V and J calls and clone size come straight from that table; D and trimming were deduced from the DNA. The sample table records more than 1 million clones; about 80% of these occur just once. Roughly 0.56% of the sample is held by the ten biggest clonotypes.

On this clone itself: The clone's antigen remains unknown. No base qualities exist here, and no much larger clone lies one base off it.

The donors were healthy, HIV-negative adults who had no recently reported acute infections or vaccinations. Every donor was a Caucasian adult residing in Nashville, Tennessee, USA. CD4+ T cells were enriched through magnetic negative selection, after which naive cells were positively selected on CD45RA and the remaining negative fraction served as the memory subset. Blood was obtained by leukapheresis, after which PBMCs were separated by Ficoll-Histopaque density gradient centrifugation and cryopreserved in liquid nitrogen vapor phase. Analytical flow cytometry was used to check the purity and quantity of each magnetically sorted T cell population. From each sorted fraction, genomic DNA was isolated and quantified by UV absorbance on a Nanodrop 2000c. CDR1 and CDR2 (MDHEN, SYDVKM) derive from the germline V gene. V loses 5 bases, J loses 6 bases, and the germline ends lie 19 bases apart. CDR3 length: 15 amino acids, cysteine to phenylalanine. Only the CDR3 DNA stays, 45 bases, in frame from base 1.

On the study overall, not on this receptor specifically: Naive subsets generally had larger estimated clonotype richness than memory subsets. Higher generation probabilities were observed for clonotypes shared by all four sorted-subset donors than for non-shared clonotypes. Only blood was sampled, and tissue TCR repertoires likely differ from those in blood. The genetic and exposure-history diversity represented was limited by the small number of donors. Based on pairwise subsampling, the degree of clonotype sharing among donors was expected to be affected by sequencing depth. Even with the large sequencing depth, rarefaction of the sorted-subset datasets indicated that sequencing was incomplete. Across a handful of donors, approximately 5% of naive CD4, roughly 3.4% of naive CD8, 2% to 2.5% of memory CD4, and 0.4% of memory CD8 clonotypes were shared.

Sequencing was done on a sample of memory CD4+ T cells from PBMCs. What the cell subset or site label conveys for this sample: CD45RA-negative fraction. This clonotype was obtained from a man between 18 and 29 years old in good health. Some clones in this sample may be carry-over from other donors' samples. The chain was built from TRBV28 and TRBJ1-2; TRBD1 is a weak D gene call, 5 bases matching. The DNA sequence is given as TGTGCCAGCAGTACCTATTCCCGGGACTTAAATGGCTACACCTTC. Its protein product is CASSTYSRDLNGYTF.